Listed here are 29 T cell receptor beta chains from one sample, sequenced in a study of blood T cell repertoires in COVID-19 (dated by TCRdb to the early 2020s). The library was produced with the immunoSEQ multiplex PCR assay. This is the immuneACCESS table as TCRdb keeps it, with only in-frame sequences that have V and J called. A part of the clones is gone; compared with another copy, unresolved V genes explain less than half, and the rest is unexplained. In this sample the table shows some 350,000 clones, 80% to 90% of which occur a single time. The ten largest clones capture 2.5% to 3% of the sample. The sequenced sample consisted of peripheral blood. The receptors stem from a man younger than 45 with active or convalescent COVID-19.

This clone was detected a few times. The rearrangement links TRBV6-5 to TRBJ2-5, with TRBD2 identical over 8 bases. V dropped 2 bases and J dropped 5; count of bases not matched to a gene: 4. Germline-derived CDR1 and CDR2 are MNHEY and SVGAGI. This CDR3 region has 14 residues. For the CDR3, the DNA is TGTGCCAGCAGTTACAGCGGGAGTCGGGAGACCCAGTACTTC. It codes for CASSYSGSRETQYF.

In its sample, this clone was seen a few times. This rearrangement joins TRBV11-3 to TRBJ1-3; the D is unclear. Germline CDR1 and CDR2: SGHNT and YENEEA. The CDR3 covers 13 residues. The V gene lost 6 bases and the J gene lost 8 bases, with 14 bases spanning the gap. The CDR3 protein is CASSPSAGDTIYF. The CDR3 DNA sequence: TGTGCCAGCAGTCCGTCGGCGGGAGACACCATATATTTT. The full variable domain, completed using reference TRBV11-3 and TRBJ1-3, is EAGVVQSPRYKIIEKKQPVAFWCNPISGHNTLYWYLQNLGQGPELLIRYENEEAVDDSQLPKDRFSAERLKGVDSTLKIQPAELGDSAVYLCASSPSAGDTIYFGEGSWLTVV.

The chain uses TRBV9 and TRBJ2-1; TRBD2 matches at 9 bases. CDR1 is SGDLS, CDR2 YYNGEE, per germline. The CDR3 totals 14 residues. V gave up 2 bases and J gave up 5 bases; unmatched junction bases: 2. CDR3 region: CASSVGLANNEQFF. The CDR3 bases are TGTGCCAGCAGCGTTGGACTAGCGAACAATGAGCAGTTCTTC.

V gene TRBV18 combines with J gene TRBJ2-1, with D tentatively TRBD2 (7 bases). V shed 4 bases and J shed 0 bases, with 16 bases lying between them. Germline assignment: CDR1 KGHSH and CDR2 LQKENI. This CDR3 contains 17 residues. CDR3 residues: CASSQGEGFISYNEQFF. The DNA of the CDR3 is TGTGCCAGCTCACAGGGGGAGGGCTTTATCTCCTACAATGAGCAGTTCTTC.

The gene calls are TRBV24-1 and TRBJ2-1; 9 bases align to TRBD2. Trimming at V came to 6 bases and at J to 10 bases, leaving 3 bases not matched to a gene. Germline assignment: CDR1 KGHDR and CDR2 SFDVKD. There are 12 residues in the CDR3. CDR3 protein: CATSRLAGEQFF. For the CDR3, the DNA is TGTGCCACCAGTCGGCTAGCGGGAGAGCAGTTCTTC.

About this clone: This sample also contains other DNA sequences that code for the same CDR3. CDR3 loop: CASSIGRGNSPLHF. DNA of the CDR3: TGTGCCAGTAGTATAGGGAGGGGTAATTCACCCCTCCACTTT. The chain joins TRBV19 to TRBJ1-6; TRBD1 is a possible D gene (5 bases). Looked up from germline, CDR1 is LNHDA and CDR2 is SQIVND (reference sequence). CDR3 size: 14 residues. The V gene lost 1 base and the J gene lost 6 bases, with 7 bases spanning the gap.

A few counts support this clone. The chain joins TRBV12-3 or TRBV12-4 to TRBJ1-2, with 9 bases that match TRBD1. The CDR3 spans 13 residues. With V trimmed by 5 bases and J by 7 bases, 5 bases remained unmatched. The CDR3 spells CASSLGTGFGYTF. CDR3 DNA: TGTGCCAGCAGTCTCGGGACAGGGTTTGGCTACACCTTC.

The chain employs TRBV4-2 and TRBJ1-4, with a weak D call TRBD1 (5 bases). This CDR3 spans 12 amino acids. V dropped 7 bases and J dropped 7 bases, with 10 bases sitting between them. Germline values: CDR1 LGHNA, CDR2 YNFKEQ. CDR3 DNA sequence: TGTGCCAGCACGGGGCGTAGTGAAAAACTGTTTTTT. Translated, it gives CASTGRSEKLFF.

The table lists this clone with a few counts. The chain carries TRBV7-3 and TRBJ2-2, with a weak D call TRBD1 (6 bases). The CDR3 totals 13 residues. CDR1 is SGHTA and CDR2 is FQGTGA in the germline V gene. V was pared by 5 bases and J by 10 bases, with 14 bases between. CDR3 in amino acids: CASSPVSGAELFF. CDR3 DNA: TGTGCCAGCAGCCCCGTATCAGGGGCGGAGCTGTTTTTT. The entire variable domain, with the rest obtained from reference TRBV7-3 and TRBJ2-2, is as follows: GAGVSQTPSNKVTEKGKYVELRCDPISGHTALYWYRQSLGQGPEFLIYFQGTGAADDSGLPNDRFFAVRPEGSVSTLKIQRTERGDSAVYLCASSPVSGAELFFGEGSRLTVL.

The chain carries TRBV9 and TRBJ2-7; maybe TRBD2 (5 bases). Per germline, CDR1 SGDLS and CDR2 YYNGEE. The length of the CDR3 is 12 residues. The V end was cut by 3 bases, the J end by 9 bases, with 13 bases between. This CDR3 is CASSANLGVQYF. The CDR3 DNA follows: TGTGCCAGCAGCGCCAACCTCGGGGTGCAGTACTTC.

This clone was observed once. The J gene is TRBJ1-3, the V gene TRBV13; a weak D match, TRBD1 (5 bases). V lost 7 bases to trimming and J lost 4 bases, with 11 bases between them. This CDR3 has 13 residues. Germline V gene lookup returns CDR1 PRHDT and CDR2 FYEKMQ (reference sequence). CDR3 DNA sequence: TGTGCCAGCACATTACGGGGGGGAAACACCATATATTTT. Its protein product is CASTLRGGNTIYF. The full variable domain, in which reference TRBV13 and TRBJ1-3 provide the parts outside the CDR3, is AAGVIQSPRHLIKEKRETATLKCYPIPRHDTVYWYQQGPGQDPQFLISFYEKMQSDKGSIPDRFSAQQFSDYHSELNMSSLELGDSALYFCASTLRGGNTIYFGEGSWLTVV.

The rearrangement links TRBV5-1 to TRBJ1-2; 7 bases line up with TRBD1. This CDR3 is 15 amino acids long. The germline V gene encodes CDR1 SGHRS and CDR2 YFSETQ. The V segment lost 1 base and the J segment 4 bases; nucleotides outside the gene matches: 7. CDR3 sequence: CASSLRTGPSYGYTF. CDR3 coding DNA: TGCGCCAGCAGCTTGAGGACAGGCCCCTCCTATGGCTACACCTTC.

The chain combines TRBV30 with TRBJ1-2; 7 nucleotides match TRBD1. This CDR3 region has 15 residues. Trimming took 5 bases from V and 5 from J; bases not matched to a gene: 14. Germline assignment: CDR1 GTSNPN and CDR2 SVGIG (reference sequence). In nucleotides, the CDR3 is TGTGCCTGGTCCGTACGACGGACAGGTCTATATGGCTACACCTTC. The encoded protein is CAWSVRRTGLYGYTF.

A few counts support this clone. The V call is TRBV14, the J call TRBJ1-2, with 7 bases aligning to TRBD1. The length of the CDR3 is 15 residues. Germline loops: CDR1 SGHDN, CDR2 FVKESK. Trimming took 4 bases from V and 4 from J; bases not matched to a gene: 9. The CDR3 nucleotides read TGTGCCAGCAGCCGGGGGACAGCGAATTTCTATGGCTACACCTTC. Protein: CASSRGTANFYGYTF.

The chain is built from TRBV18 and TRBJ1-5; D possibly corresponds to TRBD1 (5 bases). Germline V lookup: CDR1 KGHSH, CDR2 LQKENI. The CDR3 runs to 16 residues. V shed 1 base and J shed 1 base, with 11 bases lying between them. CDR3 loop: CASSPRGEVSNQPQHF. In DNA, the CDR3 is TGTGCCAGCTCACCACGGGGGGAGGTGAGCAATCAGCCCCAGCATTTT.

The V and J genes are TRBV19 and TRBJ2-5, with 7 positions matching TRBD2. The germline gives CDR1 LNHDA, CDR2 SQIVND (reference sequence). The CDR3 length is 14 residues. V was clipped by 6 bases and J by 5 bases; unmatched bases: 9. In DNA, the CDR3 is TGTGCCAGTAGCAAGGGGATGGGGGGGGAGACCCAGTACTTC. This encodes CASSKGMGGETQYF. Looking up the rest from reference TRBV19 and TRBJ2-5 gives the full variable domain: DGGITQSPKYLFRKEGQNVTLSCEQNLNHDAMYWYRQDPGQGLRLIYYSQIVNDFQKGDIAEGYSVSREKKESFPLTVTSAQKNPTAFYLCASSKGMGGETQYFGPGTRLLVL.

The chain has TRBV6-5 and TRBJ1-2; 9 bases are a match to TRBD1. CDR3 length: 13 amino acids. With 6 bases clipped from V and 11 bases from J, the junction kept 10 bases outside the gene matches. Per germline, CDR1 MNHEY and CDR2 SVGAGI. The chain's CDR3 is CASSSGQGSGYTF. DNA of the CDR3: TGTGCCAGCAGCTCGGGACAGGGAAGTGGTTACACCTTC.

The chain recombines TRBV6-5 with TRBJ2-7; TRBD2 agrees at 16 bases. Per the germline V gene, CDR1 is MNHEY and CDR2 is SVGAGI. The ends lost 0 bases at V and 7 bases at J; junction bases unmatched: 3. This CDR3 region has 16 residues. The CDR3 here is CASSYSGTSGRDEQYF. The DNA for the CDR3 is TGTGCCAGCAGTTACTCAGGGACTAGCGGGAGGGATGAGCAGTACTTC.

The V and J genes are TRBV24-1 and TRBJ1-2; D unclear. The germline V gene encodes CDR1 KGHDR and CDR2 SFDVKD. Trimming removed 0 bases from V and 8 bases from J, with 15 bases in between. The CDR3 totals 15 residues. This CDR3 is CATSDLIGGEEGYTF. The CDR3 DNA follows: TGTGCCACCAGTGATTTGATAGGTGGAGAAGAGGGCTACACCTTC.

The V gene is TRBV5-4, the J gene TRBJ2-5; D is unclear. The CDR3 totals 14 residues. Trimming left V 0 bases short and J 5 bases short, with 11 bases between. Germline loops: CDR1 SGHNT, CDR2 YYREEE (reference sequence). The CDR3 is CASSLVASRETQYF. CDR3 nucleotides: TGTGCCAGCAGCTTGGTCGCCTCACGGGAGACCCAGTACTTC.

The chain employs TRBV30 and TRBJ2-1; possible D gene TRBD2, 6 bases. CDR3 length: 11 residues. From germline, CDR1 is GTSNPN and CDR2 SVGIG (reference sequence). Trimming took 7 bases from V and 6 from J, leaving 10 bases between them. CDR3 nucleotides: TGTGCCTCCCGACTAGGCAATGAGCAGTTCTTC. This gives the protein CASRLGNEQFF.

This chain links TRBV7-8 with TRBJ1-1; 9 bases are a match to TRBD1. The germline CDR1 and CDR2 sequences are SGHVS and FQNEAQ. This CDR3 spans 12 amino acids. Trimming removed 8 bases from V and 5 bases from J; junction bases left unmatched: 3. Here the CDR3 DNA reads TGTGCCAGCGGACAGGGGCCAACTGAAGCTTTCTTT. This sequence encodes CASGQGPTEAFF.

The V gene is TRBV19, the J gene TRBJ1-2; 10 nucleotides align to TRBD1. Per the germline V gene, CDR1 is LNHDA and CDR2 is SQIVND (reference sequence). The CDR3 is 14 residues long. After removal of 5 bases from V and 6 bases from J, the junction contained 6 bases not matched to a gene. The CDR3: CASSDPGTGDGYTF. The CDR3 DNA reads as TGTGCCAGTAGTGACCCCGGGACAGGGGATGGCTACACCTTC.

The chain links TRBV29-1 to TRBJ1-4; tentatively, D is TRBD1 (6 bases). Trimming cost V 1 base and J 5 bases, with 11 bases left between them. The CDR3 sequence is 14 residues long. Germline V gene data show CDR1 as SQVTM and CDR2 as ANQGSEA. Here the CDR3 reads CSVEVDTGNEKLFF. As DNA, the CDR3 is TGCAGCGTTGAAGTAGACACAGGGAATGAAAAACTGTTTTTT.

This chain uses TRBV11-3 with TRBJ1-1, with TRBD1 identical over 7 bases. The CDR3 extends over 15 amino acids. The trim removed 1 base at V and 3 bases at J, leaving 5 bases unmatched. From germline, CDR1 is SGHNT and CDR2 YENEEA. The DNA of the CDR3 is TGTGCCAGCAGCTTAGGGATGGGGACAGACACTGAAGCTTTCTTT. It specifies CASSLGMGTDTEAFF.

The chain combines TRBV19 with TRBJ1-5; TRBD1 aligns across 11 bases. Trimming at V came to 6 bases and at J to 6 bases, leaving 7 bases not matched to a gene. Germline V gene sequence: CDR1 LNHDA, CDR2 SQIVND (reference sequence). This CDR3 has 15 residues. Here the CDR3 DNA reads TGTGCCAGTAGCACGGGACAGGGGGAGAGTCAGCCCCAGCATTTT. Its protein is CASSTGQGESQPQHF.

The V call is TRBV5-8, the J call TRBJ2-1; 7 positions match TRBD2. Germline V gene data show CDR1 as SGHTS and CDR2 as YDEGEE. Losses at the gene ends were 3 bases for V and 0 bases for J; bases not matched to a gene: 0. This CDR3 has 14 amino acids. The CDR3 DNA reads TGTGCCAGCAGCTCGGGGGGCTCCTACAATGAGCAGTTCTTC. It specifies CASSSGGSYNEQFF.

The chain has TRBV10-3 and TRBJ1-1; a weak D match, TRBD1 (6 bases). The CDR3 extends over 15 amino acids. Germline V gene lookup returns CDR1 ENHRY and CDR2 SYGVKD. The ends were cut back, 4 bases at V and 0 bases at J, with 12 bases in the middle. Here the CDR3 reads CAISAVDRMNTEAFF. The CDR3 DNA reads TGTGCCATCAGTGCCGTGGACAGAATGAACACTGAAGCTTTCTTT.

The chain carries TRBV19 and TRBJ1-2; a weak D match, TRBD1 (5 bases). There are 12 residues in the CDR3. CDR1 is LNHDA and CDR2 is SQIVND in the germline V gene (reference sequence). The V end lost 7 bases, the J end lost 3 bases, and 9 bases lay between the germline ends. CDR3 coding DNA: TGTGCCAGTACCCTGACAGACTATGGCTACACCTTC. Protein sequence: CASTLTDYGYTF.